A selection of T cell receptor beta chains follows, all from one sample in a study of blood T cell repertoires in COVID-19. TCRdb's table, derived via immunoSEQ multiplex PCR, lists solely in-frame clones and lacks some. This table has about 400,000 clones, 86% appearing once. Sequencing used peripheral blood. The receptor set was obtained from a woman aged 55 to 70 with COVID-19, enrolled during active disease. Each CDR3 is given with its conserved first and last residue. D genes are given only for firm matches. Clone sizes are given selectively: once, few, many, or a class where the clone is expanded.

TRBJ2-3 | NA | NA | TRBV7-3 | TGTGCCAGCAGCTCGGGACTGGGGGCAGATACGCAGTATTTT | CASSSGLGADTQYF
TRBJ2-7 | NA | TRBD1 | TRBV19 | TGTGCCAGTAGTGAATTTACAGGGGTTGGTTTCGAGCAGTACTTC | CASSEFTGVGFEQYF
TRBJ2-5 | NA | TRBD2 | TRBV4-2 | TGTGCCAGCAGCCAAGATCCTTCGGTAGCGGGGTTTCAAGAGACCCAGTACTTC | CASSQDPSVAGFQETQYF
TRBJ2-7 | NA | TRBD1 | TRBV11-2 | TGTGCCAGCGGGACAGGCTTCTACGAGCAGTACTTC | CASGTGFYEQYF
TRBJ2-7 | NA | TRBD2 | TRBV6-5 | TGTGCCAGCAGTTTTCTCTCTAGCGGGGGTTACGAGCAGTACTTC | CASSFLSSGGYEQYF
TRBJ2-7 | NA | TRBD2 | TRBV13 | TGTGCCAGCAGCCCACGGCGCTGGACTAGCGGGGACCACTACGAGCAGTACTTC | CASSPRRWTSGDHYEQYF
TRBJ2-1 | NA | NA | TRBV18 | TGTGCCAGCTCACCCCAGGTCAATGAGCAGTTCTTC | CASSPQVNEQFF
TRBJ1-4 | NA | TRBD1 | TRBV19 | TGTGCCAGTAGTACTACAGGGGGAAGTAATGAAAAACTGTTTTTT | CASSTTGGSNEKLFF
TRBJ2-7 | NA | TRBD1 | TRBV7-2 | TGTGCCAGCAGCAAAATTACAGGGGTGAGGTCCTACGAGCAGTACTTC | CASSKITGVRSYEQYF
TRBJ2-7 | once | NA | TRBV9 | TGTGCCAGCAGCGCGGGGGACTTTAGGCCCTACGAGCAGTACTTC | CASSAGDFRPYEQYF
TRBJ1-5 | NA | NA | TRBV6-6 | TGTGCCAGCAGTTCGACAGGTAGTAGCAATCAGCCCCAGCATTTT | CASSSTGSSNQPQHF
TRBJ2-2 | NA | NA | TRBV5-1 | TGCGCCAGCAGGGGGGACTCCATAACCACCGGGGAGCTGTTTTTT | CASRGDSITTGELFF
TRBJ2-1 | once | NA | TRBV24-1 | TGTGCCACCAGTGATCCGGGGTCGAGCTCCTACAATGAGCAGTTCTTC | CATSDPGSSSYNEQFF
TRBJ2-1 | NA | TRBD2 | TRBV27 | TGTGCCAGCAGCCCGGGACTAGCGGACAATGAGCAGTTCTTC | CASSPGLADNEQFF
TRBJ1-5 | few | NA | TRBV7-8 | TGTGCCAGCAGCTTAGGCCCTACAGACTATAATCAGCCCCAGCATTTT | CASSLGPTDYNQPQHF
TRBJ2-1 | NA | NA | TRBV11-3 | TGTGCCAGCAGCTTAGCGGGGGGCACCAATGAGCAGTTCTTC | CASSLAGGTNEQFF
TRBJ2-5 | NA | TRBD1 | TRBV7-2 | TGTGCCAGCAGCTTAGGAGGGGCCGGGACAGGACAAGAGACCCAGTACTTC | CASSLGGAGTGQETQYF
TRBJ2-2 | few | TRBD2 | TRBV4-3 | TGCGCCAGCAGCCAAGCGGGGGGCGGGGAGCTGTTTTTT | CASSQAGGGELFF
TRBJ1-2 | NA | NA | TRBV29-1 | TGCAGCGTTGATCCCGAGGAGGGTGGCTACACCTTC | CSVDPEEGGYTF
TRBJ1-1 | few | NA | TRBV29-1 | TGCAGCGTTGAAAGGACAGAGAACACTGAAGCTTTCTTT | CSVERTENTEAFF
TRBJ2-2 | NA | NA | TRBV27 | TGTGCCAGCAGGAAGCCGTACACCGGGGAGCTGTTTTTT | CASRKPYTGELFF
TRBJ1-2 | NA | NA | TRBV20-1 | TGCAGTGCCAGGGGCCCCAAGGGCTACACCTTC | CSARGPKGYTF
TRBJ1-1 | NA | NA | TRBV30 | TGTGCCTGGCATCAGGGTCGGTCTGAAGCTTTCTTT | CAWHQGRSEAFF
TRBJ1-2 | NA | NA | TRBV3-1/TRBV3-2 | TGTGCCAGCAGCCAACAGGGCTGGGGTACCTATGGCTACACCTTC | CASSQQGWGTYGYTF
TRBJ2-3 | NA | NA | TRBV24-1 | TGTGCCACCAGTGCCTCACCCGTCCCGGCAGATACGCAGTATTTT | CATSASPVPADTQYF
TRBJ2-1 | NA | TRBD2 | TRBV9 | TGTGCCAGCAGCGTAGTAGGGACTAGCGGGACCTACAATGAGCAGTTCTTC | CASSVVGTSGTYNEQFF
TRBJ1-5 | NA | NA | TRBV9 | TGTGCCAGCAGCGTTGACAGGTATCAGCCCCAGCATTTT | CASSVDRYQPQHF
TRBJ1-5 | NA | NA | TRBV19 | TGTGCCAGTAGTATACAGGGTCCGGGCAATCAGCCCCAGCATTTT | CASSIQGPGNQPQHF
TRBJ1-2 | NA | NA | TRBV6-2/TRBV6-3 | TGTGCCAGCAGCTCCCCGGGACTGGGTAACTATGGCTACACCTTC | CASSSPGLGNYGYTF
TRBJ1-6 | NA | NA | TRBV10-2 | TGCGCCAGCAGTGAATGGGGACAAACAGAAGACGTCTATAATTCACCCCTCCACTTT | CASSEWGQTEDVYNSPLHF
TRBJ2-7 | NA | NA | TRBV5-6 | TGTGCCAGCAGCCCGGGGGGCCTGGAGCAGTACTTC | CASSPGGLEQYF
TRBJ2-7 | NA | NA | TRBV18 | TGTGCCAGCTCACCACCCAGGCCCGAGCAGTACTTC | CASSPPRPEQYF
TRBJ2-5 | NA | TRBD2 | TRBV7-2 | TGTGCCAGCAGCTTAGCGGGCGGGGGGGCGCGGGAGACCCAGTACTTC | CASSLAGGGARETQYF
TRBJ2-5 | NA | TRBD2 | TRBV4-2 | TGTGCCAGCAGCCAAGATCACTCGCCGGGGGGGTACCAAGAGACCCAGTACTTC | CASSQDHSPGGYQETQYF
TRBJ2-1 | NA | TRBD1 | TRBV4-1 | TGCGCCAGCAGCCACCCGGGACAGGGTCCCGTCGTCGATGAGCAGTTCTTC | CASSHPGQGPVVDEQFF
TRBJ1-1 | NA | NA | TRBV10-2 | TGCGCCAGCAGTGAGACGGGAGGGGATGAAGCTTTCTTT | CASSETGGDEAFF
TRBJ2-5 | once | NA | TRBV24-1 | TGTGCCACCAGTGCTTCATGGGACTTCCAAGAGACCCAGTACTTC | CATSASWDFQETQYF
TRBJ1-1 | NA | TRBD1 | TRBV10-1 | TGCGCCAGCAGTGCTTCAAACAGGGGCACTGAAGCTTTCTTT | CASSASNRGTEAFF
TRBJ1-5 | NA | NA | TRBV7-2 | TGTGCCAGCAGCTTAGGAGCAGGGAATCAGCCCCAGCATTTT | CASSLGAGNQPQHF
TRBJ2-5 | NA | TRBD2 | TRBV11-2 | TGTGCCAGCAGGCGGACTAGCGGGGAAGGAGAGACCCAGTACTTC | CASRRTSGEGETQYF
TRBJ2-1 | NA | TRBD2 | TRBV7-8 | TGTGCCAGCAGCTGGAGCGGGGGGGTTATCTCAAATGAGCAGTTCTTC | CASSWSGGVISNEQFF
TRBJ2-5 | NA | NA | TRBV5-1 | TGCGCCAGCAGCTGGGGGGGCATCCAAGAGACCCAGTACTTC | CASSWGGIQETQYF
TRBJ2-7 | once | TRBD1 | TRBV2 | TGTGCCAGCAGTGGGACAGGGTACCACGAGCAGTACTTC | CASSGTGYHEQYF
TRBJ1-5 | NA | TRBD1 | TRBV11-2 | TGTGCCAGCAGCCGGGGACAGGGCGGTCAGCCCCAGCATTTT | CASSRGQGGQPQHF
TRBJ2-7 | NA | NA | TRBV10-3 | TGTGCCATCAGTGAGAATGGACAGAGCGAGCAGTACTTC | CAISENGQSEQYF
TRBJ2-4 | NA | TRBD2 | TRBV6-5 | TGTGCCAGCAAAGCCGGGGGGTCTAAAAACATTCAGTACTTC | CASKAGGSKNIQYF
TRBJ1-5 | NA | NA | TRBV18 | TGTGCCAGCTCGCTCACCGGGACAACATATGGGGTCCAACAGCCCCAGCATTTT | CASSLTGTTYGVQQPQHF
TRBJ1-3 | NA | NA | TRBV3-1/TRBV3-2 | TGTGCCAGCAGCCAGTATGTAGGCACCGTCCGGAGTTCTTCTGGAAACACCATATATTTT | CASSQYVGTVRSSSGNTIYF
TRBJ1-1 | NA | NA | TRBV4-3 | TGCGCCAGCAGCCAATATAACACGAACACTGAAGCTTTCTTT | CASSQYNTNTEAFF
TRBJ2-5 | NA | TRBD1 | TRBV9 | TGTGCCAGCAGTGCCGGGACAGGGTTACAAGAGACCCAGTACTTC | CASSAGTGLQETQYF
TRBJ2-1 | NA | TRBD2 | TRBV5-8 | TGTGCCAGCAGCCAACACGACGGGACAGCGGGACTAGCCCGCAGTGAGCAGTTCTTC | CASSQHDGTAGLARSEQFF
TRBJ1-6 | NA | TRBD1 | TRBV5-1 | TGCGCCAGCAGCTTGGGACCCCGACAGGGAGGTAATTCACCCCTCCACTTT | CASSLGPRQGGNSPLHF
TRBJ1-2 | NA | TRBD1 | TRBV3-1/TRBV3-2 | TGTGCCAGCAGCCAAGTCCTCCAGGGGGATGGCTACACCTTC | CASSQVLQGDGYTF
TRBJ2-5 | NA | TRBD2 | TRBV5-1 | TGCGCCAGCAGCGAGACCCTCGGGGGGGAGACCCAGTACTTC | CASSETLGGETQYF
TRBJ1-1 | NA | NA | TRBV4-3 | TGCGCCAGCAGCCAAGATCGGGGTAGGGGGACTGAAGCTTTCTTT | CASSQDRGRGTEAFF
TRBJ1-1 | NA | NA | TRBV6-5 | TGTGCCAGCAGTTACGAGGAGGCGGACACTGAAGCTTTCTTT | CASSYEEADTEAFF